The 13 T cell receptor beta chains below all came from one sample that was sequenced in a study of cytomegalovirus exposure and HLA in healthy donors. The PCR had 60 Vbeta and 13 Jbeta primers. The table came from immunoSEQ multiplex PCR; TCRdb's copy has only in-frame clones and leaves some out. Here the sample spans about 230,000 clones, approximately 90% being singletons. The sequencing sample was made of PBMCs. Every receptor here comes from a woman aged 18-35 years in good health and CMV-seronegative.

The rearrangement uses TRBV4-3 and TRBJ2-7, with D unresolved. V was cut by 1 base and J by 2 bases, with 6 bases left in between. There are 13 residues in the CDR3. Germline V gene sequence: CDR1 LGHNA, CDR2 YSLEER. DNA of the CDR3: TGCGCCAGCAGCCAAGGCAGAACCTACGAGCAGTACTTC. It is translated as CASSQGRTYEQYF.

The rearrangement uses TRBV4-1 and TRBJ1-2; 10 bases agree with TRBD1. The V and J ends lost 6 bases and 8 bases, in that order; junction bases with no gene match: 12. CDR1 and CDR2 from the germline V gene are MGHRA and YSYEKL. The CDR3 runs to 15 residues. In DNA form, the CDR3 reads TGCGCCAGCAGAGCCAAGGGGACAGGGGCGAGCGGCTACACCTTC. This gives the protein CASRAKGTGASGYTF.

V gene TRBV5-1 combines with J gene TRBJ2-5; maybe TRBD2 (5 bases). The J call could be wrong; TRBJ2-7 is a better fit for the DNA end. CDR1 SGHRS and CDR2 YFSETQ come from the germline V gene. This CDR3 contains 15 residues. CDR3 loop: CASSLRTGSSYEQYF. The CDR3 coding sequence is TGCGCCAGCAGCCTTCGGACGGGAAGCTCCTACGAGCAGTACTTC.

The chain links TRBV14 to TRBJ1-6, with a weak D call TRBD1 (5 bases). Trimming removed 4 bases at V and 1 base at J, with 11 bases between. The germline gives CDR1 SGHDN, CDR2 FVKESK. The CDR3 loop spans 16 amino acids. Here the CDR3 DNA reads TGTGCCAGCAGCCCCTCCGGGGGGTCCTATAATTCACCCCTCCACTTT. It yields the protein CASSPSGGSYNSPLHF.

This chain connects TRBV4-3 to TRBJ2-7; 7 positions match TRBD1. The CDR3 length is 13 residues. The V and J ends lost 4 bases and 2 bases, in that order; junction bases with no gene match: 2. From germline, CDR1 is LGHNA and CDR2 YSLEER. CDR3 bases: TGCGCCAGCAGCCTAGGGACAGCCTACGAGCAGTACTTC. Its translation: CASSLGTAYEQYF.

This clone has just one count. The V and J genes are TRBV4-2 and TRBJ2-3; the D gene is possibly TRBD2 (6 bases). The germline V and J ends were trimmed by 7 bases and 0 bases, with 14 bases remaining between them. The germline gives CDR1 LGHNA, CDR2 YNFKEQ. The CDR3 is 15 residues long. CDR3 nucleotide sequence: TGTGCCAGCACCACATGGGGGACTAGCACAGATACGCAGTATTTT. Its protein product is CASTTWGTSTDTQYF.

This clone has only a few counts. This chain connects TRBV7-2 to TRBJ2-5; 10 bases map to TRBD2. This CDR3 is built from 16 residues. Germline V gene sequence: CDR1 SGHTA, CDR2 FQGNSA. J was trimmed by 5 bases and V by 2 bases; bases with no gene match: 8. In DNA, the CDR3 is TGTGCCAGCAGCTTATTCGCGCTAGCGGGAGTTGAGACCCAGTACTTC. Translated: CASSLFALAGVETQYF.

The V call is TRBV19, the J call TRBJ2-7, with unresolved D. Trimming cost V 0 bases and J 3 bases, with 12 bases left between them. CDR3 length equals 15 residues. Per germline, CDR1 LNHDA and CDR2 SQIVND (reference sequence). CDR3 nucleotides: TGTGCCAGTAGTATAGATTTTCAACTTGTCTACGAGCAGTACTTC. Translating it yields CASSIDFQLVYEQYF.

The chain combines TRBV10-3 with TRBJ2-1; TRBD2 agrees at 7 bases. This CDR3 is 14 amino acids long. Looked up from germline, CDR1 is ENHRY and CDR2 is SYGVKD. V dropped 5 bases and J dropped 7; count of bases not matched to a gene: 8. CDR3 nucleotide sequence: TGTGCCATCAGTCGTGGGGGGGACCGAAATGAGCAGTTCTTC. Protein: CAISRGGDRNEQFF.

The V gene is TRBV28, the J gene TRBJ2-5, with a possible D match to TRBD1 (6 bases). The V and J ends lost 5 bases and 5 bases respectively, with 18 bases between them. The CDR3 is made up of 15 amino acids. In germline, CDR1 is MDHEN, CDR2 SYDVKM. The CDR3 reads CASSTTGVPTETQYF. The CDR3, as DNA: TGTGCCAGCAGTACGACAGGTGTACCAACGGAGACCCAGTACTTC.

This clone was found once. The CDR3 region is CASSYSGQGRQPQHF. The CDR3 DNA reads as TGTGCCAGCAGTTACTCGGGACAGGGGCGACAGCCCCAGCATTTT. The chain is built from TRBV6-5 and TRBJ1-5, with 10 bases that match TRBD1. The CDR3 has 15 residues. Looked up from germline, CDR1 is MNHEY and CDR2 is SVGAGI. V dropped 0 bases and J dropped 7; count of bases not matched to a gene: 3.

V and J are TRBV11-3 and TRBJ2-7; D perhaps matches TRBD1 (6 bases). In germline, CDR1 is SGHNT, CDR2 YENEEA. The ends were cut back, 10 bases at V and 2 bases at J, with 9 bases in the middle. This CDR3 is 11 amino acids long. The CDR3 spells CATGAPYEQYF. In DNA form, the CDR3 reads TGTGCCACAGGGGCTCCCTACGAGCAGTACTTC.

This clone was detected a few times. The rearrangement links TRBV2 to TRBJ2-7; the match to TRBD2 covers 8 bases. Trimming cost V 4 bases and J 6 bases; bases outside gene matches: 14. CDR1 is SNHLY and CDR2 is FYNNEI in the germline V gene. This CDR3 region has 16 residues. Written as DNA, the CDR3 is TGTGCCAGCAGTGCCCTTCCTCCAGCGGGAGTAAGCGAGCAGTACTTC. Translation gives CASSALPPAGVSEQYF.